These T cell receptor beta chains were read from a single sample in a study of vaccination effects on CD4 cells after COVID-19. Sequenced by immunoSEQ multiplex PCR; TCRdb stores in-frame clones only, minus some. In the table there are 20,000 to 30,000 clones, roughly 85% of which are singletons. These receptors' antigens are unknown. Sample: CD4+ T cells from PBMCs cultured with SARS-CoV-2 spike peptides, taken after COVID-19 vaccination. These receptors all stem from a human donor who received a COVID-19 vaccine. Some clones in this sample may be carry-over from other donors' samples. Each CDR3 is given without its conserved first and last residue. Clone size is stated in some rows and not others, as once, few, many or a class when expanded.

>TRBJ2-2|TRBV15|.
ATSSRRPPGELF
>TRBJ2-1|TRBV7-3|.
ASSLLGGEYNEQF
>TRBJ1-5|TRBV15|.
ATSRKAGSQPQH
>TRBJ1-1|TRBV7-3|.
ASSSGGFSLGTEAF
>TRBJ2-2|TRBV5-1|.
ASSLGAGEIGELF
>TRBJ2-1|TRBV5-1|.
ASSGPSGDEQF
>TRBJ1-5|TRBV20-1|.
SARVGEPQH
>TRBJ2-6|TRBV18|.
ASSPLAGGPSGANVLT
>TRBJ1-5|TRBV30|.
AWSGGDGQPQH
>TRBJ1-4|TRBV20-1|few
SASQTILGKLF
>TRBJ2-2|TRBV6-6|.
ASSYSTSSVGELF
>TRBJ2-6|TRBV5-1|.
ASSRVPRESGANVLT
>TRBJ2-3|TRBV18|.
ASSLSSGGDTQY
>TRBJ2-1|TRBV18|.
ASSPSRAINEQF
>TRBJ2-3|TRBV18|.
ASSLPTSGGVSYTQY
>TRBJ1-1|TRBV2|.
ASVSDRNTEAF
>TRBJ1-1|TRBV5-1|.
ASTTGPVNTEAF
>TRBJ2-5|TRBV5-4|.
ASSLDRDETQY
>TRBJ1-5|TRBV28|few
ASSLLNQPQH
>TRBJ2-2|TRBV19|.
ASRTRVGQGAIGELF
>TRBJ2-3|TRBV9|.
ASSVGGRSTDTQY
>TRBJ1-1|TRBV12-3/TRBV12-4|once
ASRDTEAF
>TRBJ2-3|TRBV6-1|.
ASSEAPAYTSTDTQY
>TRBJ2-6|TRBV4-1|.
ASSQESGGSGANVLT
>TRBJ1-2|TRBV6-6|medium-sized
ASSSPDSAYGYT
>TRBJ2-2|TRBV19|.
ASKGTNTNTGELF
>TRBJ2-1|TRBV9|medium-sized
ASRASGGTYNEQF
>TRBJ2-5|TRBV25-1|.
ASNKGGQTQY
>TRBJ1-1|TRBV7-2|.
ASSLAARELKAF
>TRBJ2-5|TRBV5-1|.
ASSLGGGETQY
>TRBJ2-5|TRBV5-1|.
ASSLVGQGVEETQY
>TRBJ1-2|TRBV6-5|.
ASRGLGQGVGYT
>TRBJ2-1|TRBV5-1|.
ASSFSDYDHEQF
>TRBJ2-5|TRBV6-5|.
ASDNKPGEGETQY
>TRBJ1-2|TRBV12-3/TRBV12-4|.
ASSLGRNYGYT
>TRBJ2-3|TRBV29-1|.
SVEGSSGATDTQY
>TRBJ2-3|TRBV12-5|.
ASAWRESVDTQY
>TRBJ2-5|TRBV18|.
ASSPRESQETQY
>TRBJ2-5|TRBV7-3|.
ASSEGLGRQGGETQY
>TRBJ1-2|TRBV28|.
ASSFFWTGRNYGYT
>TRBJ1-5|TRBV7-2|.
ASSLGGGDQPQH
>TRBJ1-2|TRBV6-5|.
ASSRVRVSGYT
>TRBJ1-5|TRBV9|few
ASSVDGHSNQPQH
>TRBJ2-3|TRBV5-4|.
ASSLAGLSQDTQY
>TRBJ2-1|TRBV28|.
ASSTLAGRLNEQF
>TRBJ1-5|TRBV19|.
ASSIQGDYQPQH